This T cell receptor (beta chain) is from a study of cytomegalovirus exposure and HLA in healthy donors. With 60 Vbeta and 13 Jbeta primers, the PCR was carried out. Profiling relied on immunoSEQ multiplex PCR, and the TCRdb table lists in-frame clones only, not all of them. The sample records roughly 150,000 clones, roughly 83% being singletons. This TCR came from a young man in good health and CMV-seronegative. The sequencing sample was made of PBMCs.

CDR3 amino acids: CASSLEASGRSETQYF. CDR3 nucleotides: TGTGCCAGCAGCTTAGAGGCTAGCGGGAGGTCGGAGACCCAGTACTTC. The J gene is TRBJ2-5, the V gene TRBV7-9; 11 positions match TRBD2. This CDR3 has 16 residues. The germline V gene encodes CDR1 SEHNR and CDR2 FQNEAQ (reference sequence). With 1 base clipped from V and 5 bases from J, the junction kept 6 bases outside the gene matches. Filled out from reference TRBV7-9 and TRBJ2-5, the complete variable domain reads DTGVSQNPRHKITKRGQNVTFRCDPISEHNRLYWYRQTLGQGPEFLTYFQNEAQLEKSRLLSDRFSAERPKGSFSTLEIQRTEQGDSAMYLCASSLEASGRSETQYFGPGTRLLVL.